This TCR beta chain was sequenced in a study of cytomegalovirus exposure and HLA in healthy donors. General study results and limits: Rarity marked most TCR sequences, yet some public TCRs occurred in many donors. A missense DCLRE1C variant was associated with V- and J-gene trimming of TCR beta chains in a later analysis, and an independent cohort replicated the association. Later work showed greater clonal expansion in HLA-associated TCR beta chains than in equally common others.

Regarding this clone: Its antigen is undetermined.

60 Vbeta and 13 Jbeta primers were used in PCR. How the authors handled the data: The authors later counted 65 million to 90 million unique TCR beta chains, about 11 million of them shared. Sequencing used immunoSEQ multiplex PCR; TCRdb keeps in-frame clones, though not all of them. From that table come the V and J calls and clone size; the DNA was used to work out D and trimming. The sample contains approximately 190,000 clones, approximately 70% of which appear only once. The CDR3 is 14 residues long. V was pared by 4 bases and J by 8 bases, with 15 bases between. From germline, CDR1 is WNHNN and CDR2 SYGVQD (reference sequence).

This TCR came from a woman in her 30s in good health and CMV-seronegative. Sample: PBMCs. The J gene is TRBJ2-1, the V gene TRBV10-1; tentative D call: TRBD1 (6 bases). CDR3 bases: TGCGCCAGCAGTGCCGGACAGTTGAGGGATGAGCAGTTCTTC. Protein product: CASSAGQLRDEQFF.